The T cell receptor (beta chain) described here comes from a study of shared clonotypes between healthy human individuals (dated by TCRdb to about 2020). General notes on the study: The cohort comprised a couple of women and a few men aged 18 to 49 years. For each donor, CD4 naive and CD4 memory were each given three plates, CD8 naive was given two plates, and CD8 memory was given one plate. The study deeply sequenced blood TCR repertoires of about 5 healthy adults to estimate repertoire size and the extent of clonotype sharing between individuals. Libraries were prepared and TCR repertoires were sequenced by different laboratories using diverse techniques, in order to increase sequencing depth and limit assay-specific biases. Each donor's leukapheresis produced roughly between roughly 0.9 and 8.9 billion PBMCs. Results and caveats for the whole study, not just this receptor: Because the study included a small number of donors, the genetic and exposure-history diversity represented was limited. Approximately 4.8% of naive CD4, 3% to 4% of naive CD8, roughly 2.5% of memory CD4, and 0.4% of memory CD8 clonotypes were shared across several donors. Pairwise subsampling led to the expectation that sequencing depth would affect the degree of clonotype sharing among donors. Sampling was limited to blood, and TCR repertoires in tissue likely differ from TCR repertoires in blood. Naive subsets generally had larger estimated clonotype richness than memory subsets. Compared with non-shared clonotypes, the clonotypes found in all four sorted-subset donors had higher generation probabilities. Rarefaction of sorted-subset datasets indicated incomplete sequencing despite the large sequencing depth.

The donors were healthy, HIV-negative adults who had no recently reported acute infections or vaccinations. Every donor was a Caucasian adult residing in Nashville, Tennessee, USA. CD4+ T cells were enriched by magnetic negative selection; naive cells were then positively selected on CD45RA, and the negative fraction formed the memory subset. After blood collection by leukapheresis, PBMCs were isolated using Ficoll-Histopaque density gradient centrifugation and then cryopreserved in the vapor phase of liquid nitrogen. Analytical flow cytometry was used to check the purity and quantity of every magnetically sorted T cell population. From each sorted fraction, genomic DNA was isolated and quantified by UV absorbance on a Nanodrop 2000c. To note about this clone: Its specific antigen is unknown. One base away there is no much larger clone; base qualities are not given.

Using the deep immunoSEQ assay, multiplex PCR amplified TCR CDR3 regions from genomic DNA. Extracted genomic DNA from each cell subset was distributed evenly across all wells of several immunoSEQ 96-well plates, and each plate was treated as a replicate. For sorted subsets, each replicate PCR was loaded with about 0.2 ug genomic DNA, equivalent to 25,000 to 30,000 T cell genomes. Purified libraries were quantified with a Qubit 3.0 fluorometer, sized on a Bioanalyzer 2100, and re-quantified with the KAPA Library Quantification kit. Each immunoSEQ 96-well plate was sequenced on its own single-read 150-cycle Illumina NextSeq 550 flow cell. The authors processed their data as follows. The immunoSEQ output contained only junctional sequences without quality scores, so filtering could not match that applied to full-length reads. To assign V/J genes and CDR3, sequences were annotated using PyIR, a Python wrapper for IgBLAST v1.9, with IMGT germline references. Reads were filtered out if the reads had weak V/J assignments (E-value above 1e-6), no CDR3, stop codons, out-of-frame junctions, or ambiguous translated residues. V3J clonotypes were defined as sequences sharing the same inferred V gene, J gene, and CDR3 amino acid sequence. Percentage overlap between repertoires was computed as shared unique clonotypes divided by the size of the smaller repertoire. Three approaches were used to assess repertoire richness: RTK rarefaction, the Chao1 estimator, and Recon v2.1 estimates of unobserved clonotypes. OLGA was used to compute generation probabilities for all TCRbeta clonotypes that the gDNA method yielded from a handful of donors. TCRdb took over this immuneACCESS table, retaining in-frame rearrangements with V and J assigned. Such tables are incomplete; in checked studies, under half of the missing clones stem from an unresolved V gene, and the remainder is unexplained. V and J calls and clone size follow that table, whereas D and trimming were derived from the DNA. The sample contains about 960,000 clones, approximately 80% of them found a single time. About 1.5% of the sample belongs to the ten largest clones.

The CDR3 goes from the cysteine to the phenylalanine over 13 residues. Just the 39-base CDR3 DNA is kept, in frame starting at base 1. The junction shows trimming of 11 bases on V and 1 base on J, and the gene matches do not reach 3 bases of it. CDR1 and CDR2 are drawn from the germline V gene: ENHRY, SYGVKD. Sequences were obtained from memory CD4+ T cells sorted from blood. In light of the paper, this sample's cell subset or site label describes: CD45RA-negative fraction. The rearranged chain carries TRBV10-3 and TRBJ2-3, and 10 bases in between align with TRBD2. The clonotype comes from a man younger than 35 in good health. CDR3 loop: CAATSGRTDTQYF. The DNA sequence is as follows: TGTGCCGCGACTAGCGGGCGCACAGATACGCAGTATTTT.